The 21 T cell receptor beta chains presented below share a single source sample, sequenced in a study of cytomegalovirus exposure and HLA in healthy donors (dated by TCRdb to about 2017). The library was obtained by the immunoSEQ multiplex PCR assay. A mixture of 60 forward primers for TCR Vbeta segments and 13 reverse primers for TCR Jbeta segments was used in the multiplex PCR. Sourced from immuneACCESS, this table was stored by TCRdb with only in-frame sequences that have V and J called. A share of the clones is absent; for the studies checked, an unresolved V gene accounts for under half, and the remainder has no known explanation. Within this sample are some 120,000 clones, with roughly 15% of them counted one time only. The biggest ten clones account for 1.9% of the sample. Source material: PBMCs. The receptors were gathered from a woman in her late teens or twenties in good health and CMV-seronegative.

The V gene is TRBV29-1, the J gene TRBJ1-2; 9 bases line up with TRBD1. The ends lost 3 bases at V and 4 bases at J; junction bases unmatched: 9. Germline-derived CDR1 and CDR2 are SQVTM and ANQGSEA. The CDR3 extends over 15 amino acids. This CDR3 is CSVDPGTGIPYGYTF. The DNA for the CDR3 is TGCAGCGTTGACCCCGGGACAGGGATCCCCTATGGCTACACCTTC.

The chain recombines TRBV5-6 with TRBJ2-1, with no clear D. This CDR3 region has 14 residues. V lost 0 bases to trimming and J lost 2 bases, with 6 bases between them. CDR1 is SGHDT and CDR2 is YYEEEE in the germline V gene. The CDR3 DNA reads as TGTGCCAGCAGCTTGGCAGGTCCCTACAATGAGCAGTTCTTC. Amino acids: CASSLAGPYNEQFF.

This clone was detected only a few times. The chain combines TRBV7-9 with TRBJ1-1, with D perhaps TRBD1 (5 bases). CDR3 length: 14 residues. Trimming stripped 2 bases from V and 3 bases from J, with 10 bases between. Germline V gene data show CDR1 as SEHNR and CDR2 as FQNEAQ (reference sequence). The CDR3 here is CASSLLGEDTEAFF. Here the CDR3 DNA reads TGTGCCAGCAGCTTACTGGGGGAGGACACTGAAGCTTTCTTT.

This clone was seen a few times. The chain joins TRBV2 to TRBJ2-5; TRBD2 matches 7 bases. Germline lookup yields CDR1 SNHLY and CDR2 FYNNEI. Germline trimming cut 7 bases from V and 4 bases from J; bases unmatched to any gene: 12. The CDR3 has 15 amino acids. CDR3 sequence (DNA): TGTGCCAGCAAGGTGGAGCGGGGCCCAGGAGAGACCCAGTACTTC. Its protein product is CASKVERGPGETQYF.

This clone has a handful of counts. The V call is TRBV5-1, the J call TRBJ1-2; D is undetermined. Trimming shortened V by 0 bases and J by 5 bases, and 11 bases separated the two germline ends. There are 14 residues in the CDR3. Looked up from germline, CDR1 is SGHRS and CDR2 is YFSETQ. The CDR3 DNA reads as TGCGCCAGCAGCTTGGACACCGGACTTTATGGCTACACCTTC. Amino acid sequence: CASSLDTGLYGYTF.

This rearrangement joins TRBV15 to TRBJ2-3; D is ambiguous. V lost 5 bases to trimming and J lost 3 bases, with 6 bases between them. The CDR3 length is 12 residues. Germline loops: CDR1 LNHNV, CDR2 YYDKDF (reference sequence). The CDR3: CATSHNTDTQYF. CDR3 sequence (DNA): TGTGCCACCAGCCACAATACAGATACGCAGTATTTT.

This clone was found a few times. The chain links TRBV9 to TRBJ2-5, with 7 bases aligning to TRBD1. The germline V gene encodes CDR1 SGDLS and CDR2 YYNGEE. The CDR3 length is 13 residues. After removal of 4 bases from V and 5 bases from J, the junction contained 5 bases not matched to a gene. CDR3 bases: TGTGCCAGCAGCAGGGGGCGCACGGAGACCCAGTACTTC. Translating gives CASSRGRTETQYF.

The DNA for the CDR3 is TGTGCCAGCAGCTTAGCGCTTCCAGGGGCCCCGAGTCAGCCCCAGCATTTT. Translated, it gives CASSLALPGAPSQPQHF. The V and J genes are TRBV7-2 and TRBJ1-5; D is perhaps TRBD1 (6 bases). The V gene lost 0 bases and the J gene lost 6 bases, with 18 bases spanning the gap. The CDR3 is made up of 17 amino acids. The germline V gene has CDR1 SGHTA and CDR2 FQGNSA.

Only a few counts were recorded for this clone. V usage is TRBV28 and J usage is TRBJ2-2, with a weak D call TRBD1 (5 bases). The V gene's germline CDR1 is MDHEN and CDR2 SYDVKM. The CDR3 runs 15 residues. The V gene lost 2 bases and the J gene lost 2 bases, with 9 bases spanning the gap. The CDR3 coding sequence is TGTGCCAGCAGTTTAGAACAGGAAAACACCGGGGAGCTGTTTTTT. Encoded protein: CASSLEQENTGELFF. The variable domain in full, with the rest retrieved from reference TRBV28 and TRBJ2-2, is DVKVTQSSRYLVKRTGEKVFLECVQDMDHENMFWYRQDPGLGLRLIYFSYDVKMKEKGDIPEGYSVSREKKERFSLILESASTNQTSMYLCASSLEQENTGELFFGEGSRLTVL.

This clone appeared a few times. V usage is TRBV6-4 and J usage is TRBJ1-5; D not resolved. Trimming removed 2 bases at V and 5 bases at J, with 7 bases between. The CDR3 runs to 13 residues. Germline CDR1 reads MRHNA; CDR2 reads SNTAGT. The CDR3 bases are TGTGCCAGCAGTGACGGAGTGGATCAGCCCCAGCATTTT. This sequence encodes CASSDGVDQPQHF.

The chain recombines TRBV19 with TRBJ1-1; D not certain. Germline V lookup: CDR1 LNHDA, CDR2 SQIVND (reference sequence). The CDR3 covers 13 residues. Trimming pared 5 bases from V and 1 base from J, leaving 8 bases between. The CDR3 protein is CASSPGWNTEAFF. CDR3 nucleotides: TGTGCCAGTAGTCCCGGGTGGAACACTGAAGCTTTCTTT.

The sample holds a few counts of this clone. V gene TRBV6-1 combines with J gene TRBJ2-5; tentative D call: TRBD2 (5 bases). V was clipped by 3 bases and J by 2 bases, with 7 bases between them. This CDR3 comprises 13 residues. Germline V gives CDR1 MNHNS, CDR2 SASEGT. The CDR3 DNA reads TGTGCCAGCAGTGAGACGGGGCAAGAGACCCAGTACTTC. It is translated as CASSETGQETQYF.

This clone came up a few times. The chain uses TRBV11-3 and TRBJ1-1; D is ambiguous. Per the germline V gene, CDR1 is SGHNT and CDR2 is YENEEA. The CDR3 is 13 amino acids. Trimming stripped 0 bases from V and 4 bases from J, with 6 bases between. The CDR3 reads CASSLDAGTEAFF. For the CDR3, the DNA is TGTGCCAGCAGCTTAGATGCGGGCACTGAAGCTTTCTTT.

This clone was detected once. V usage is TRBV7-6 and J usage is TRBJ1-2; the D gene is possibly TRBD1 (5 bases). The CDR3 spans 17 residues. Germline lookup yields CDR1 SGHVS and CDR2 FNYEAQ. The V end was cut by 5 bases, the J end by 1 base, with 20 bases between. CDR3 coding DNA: TGTGCCAGCAGCCCAGAACCCGACAGACCGCATAACTATGGCTACACCTTC. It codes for CASSPEPDRPHNYGYTF.

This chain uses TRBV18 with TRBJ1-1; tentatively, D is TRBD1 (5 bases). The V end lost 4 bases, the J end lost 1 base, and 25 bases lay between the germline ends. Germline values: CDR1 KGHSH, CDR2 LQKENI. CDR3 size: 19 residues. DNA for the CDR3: TGTGCCAGCTCACTCTATCCGCGGGACGGCGGTCTCGGGAACACTGAAGCTTTCTTT. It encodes CASSLYPRDGGLGNTEAFF.

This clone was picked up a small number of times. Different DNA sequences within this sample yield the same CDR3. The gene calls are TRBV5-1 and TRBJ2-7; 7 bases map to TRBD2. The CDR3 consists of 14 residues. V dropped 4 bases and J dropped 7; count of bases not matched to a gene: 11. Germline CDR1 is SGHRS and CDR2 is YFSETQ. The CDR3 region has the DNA TGCGCCAGCAGCCTGGGAACTAGCGATCCTGAGCAGTACTTC. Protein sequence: CASSLGTSDPEQYF.

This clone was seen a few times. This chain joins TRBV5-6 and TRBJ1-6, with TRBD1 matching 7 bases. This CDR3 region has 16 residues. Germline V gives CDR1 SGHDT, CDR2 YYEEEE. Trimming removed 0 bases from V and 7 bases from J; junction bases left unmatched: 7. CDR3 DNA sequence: TGTGCCAGCAGCTTGGGCCGGAGGACAGGCAATTCACCCCTCCACTTT. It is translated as CASSLGRRTGNSPLHF.

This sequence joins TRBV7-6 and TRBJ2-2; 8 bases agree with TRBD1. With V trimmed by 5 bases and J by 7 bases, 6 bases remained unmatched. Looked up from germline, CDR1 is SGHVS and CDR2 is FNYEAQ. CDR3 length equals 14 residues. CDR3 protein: CASSITGGDGELFF. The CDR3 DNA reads TGTGCCAGCAGCATAACAGGGGGTGACGGGGAGCTGTTTTTT. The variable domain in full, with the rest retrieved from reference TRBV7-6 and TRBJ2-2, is GAGVSQSPRYKVTKRGQDVALRCDPISGHVSLYWYRQALGQGPEFLTYFNYEAQQDKSGLPNDRFSAERPEGSISTLTIQRTEQRDSAMYRCASSITGGDGELFFGEGSRLTVL.

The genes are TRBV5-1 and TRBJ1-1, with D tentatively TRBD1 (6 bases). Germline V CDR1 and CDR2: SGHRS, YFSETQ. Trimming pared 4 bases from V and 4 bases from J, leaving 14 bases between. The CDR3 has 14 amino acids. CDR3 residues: CASSPDSPSTEAFF. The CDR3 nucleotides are TGCGCCAGCAGCCCGGACAGCCCGTCCACTGAAGCTTTCTTT.

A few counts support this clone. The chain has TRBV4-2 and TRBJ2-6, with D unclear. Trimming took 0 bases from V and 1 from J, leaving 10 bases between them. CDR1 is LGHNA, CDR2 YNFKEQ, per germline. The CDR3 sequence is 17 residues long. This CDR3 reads CASSQESLRSGANVLTF. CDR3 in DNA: TGTGCCAGCAGCCAAGAATCCTTGAGGTCTGGGGCCAACGTCCTGACTTTC.

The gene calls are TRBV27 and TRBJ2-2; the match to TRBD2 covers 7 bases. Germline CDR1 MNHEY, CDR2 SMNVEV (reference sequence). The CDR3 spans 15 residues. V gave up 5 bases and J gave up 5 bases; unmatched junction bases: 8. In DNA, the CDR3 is TGTGCCAGCAGTCCCGGACTAGTTCCAACCGGGGAGCTGTTTTTT. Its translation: CASSPGLVPTGELFF.